This T cell receptor beta chain was captured in a study of T cell repertoires in aging, cancer and after chemotherapy. Study-wide context: Over several months to years, re-sampled healthy donor repertoires clearly shared clones. About 8.8 million TCR reads made up the full dataset.

Study-wide findings and caveats: Untreated cancer patients had significantly lower blood TCR diversity than age-matched healthy donors.

This CDR3 is built from 16 residues. Germline V gene data show CDR1 as SGHTA and CDR2 as FQGNSA. Trimming removed 4 bases at V and 2 bases at J, with 16 bases between. Multiplex touch-down PCR with TRB-A/B primers amplified rearranged V-D-J TRB sequences. TCRdb fed the multiplex PCR reads into MiXCR, producing one record per CDR3 protein. In the table there are approximately 13,000 distinct CDR3 sequences, around 21% of which are singletons. Peripheral blood genomic DNA, not sorted cells or RNA, was the template. The sample holds a few counts of this clonotype. Its antigen is unknown. V gene TRBV7-2 combines with J gene TRBJ2-3, with D perhaps matching TRBD1 (5 bases). Sequencing was done on a sample of blood. This clonotype was obtained from a human donor in good health. CDR3 protein: CASSSAQGSTTDTQYF. The CDR3 region has the DNA TGTGCCAGCAGCTCAGCCCAGGGTTCTACCACAGATACGCAGTATTTT.